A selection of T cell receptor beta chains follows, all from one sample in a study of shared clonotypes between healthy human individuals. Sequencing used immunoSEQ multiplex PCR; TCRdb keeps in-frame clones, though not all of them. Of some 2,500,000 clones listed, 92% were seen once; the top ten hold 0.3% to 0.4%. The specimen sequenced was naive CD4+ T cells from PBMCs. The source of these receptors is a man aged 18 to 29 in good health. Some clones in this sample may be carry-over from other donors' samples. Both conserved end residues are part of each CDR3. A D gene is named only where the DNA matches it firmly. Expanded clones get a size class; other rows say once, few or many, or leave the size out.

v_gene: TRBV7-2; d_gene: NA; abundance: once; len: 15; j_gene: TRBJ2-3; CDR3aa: CASSGRGSSTDTQYF; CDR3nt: TGTGCCAGCAGCGGAAGAGGGTCTAGCACAGATACGCAGTATTTT
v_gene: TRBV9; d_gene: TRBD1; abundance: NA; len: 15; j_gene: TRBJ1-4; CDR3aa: CASSETGTGGEKLFF; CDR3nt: TGTGCCAGCAGCGAGACCGGGACAGGTGGTGAAAAACTGTTTTTT
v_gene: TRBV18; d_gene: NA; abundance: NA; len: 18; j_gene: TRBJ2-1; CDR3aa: CASSPPSFSLSSYNEQFF; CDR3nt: TGTGCCAGCTCACCACCGAGCTTCAGTTTAAGCTCCTACAATGAGCAGTTCTTC
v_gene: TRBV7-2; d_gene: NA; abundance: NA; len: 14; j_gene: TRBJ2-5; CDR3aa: CASSLSHIQETQYF; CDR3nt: TGTGCCAGCAGCTTAAGTCATATCCAAGAGACCCAGTACTTC
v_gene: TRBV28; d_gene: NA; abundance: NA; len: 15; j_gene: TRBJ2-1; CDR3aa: CASSPNGVPTDEQFF; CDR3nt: TGTGCCAGCAGTCCTAACGGGGTCCCTACGGATGAGCAGTTCTTC
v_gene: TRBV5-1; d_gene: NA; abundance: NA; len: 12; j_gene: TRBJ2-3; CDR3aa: CASSLRTDTQYF; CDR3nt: TGCGCCAGCAGCCTCCGCACAGATACGCAGTATTTT
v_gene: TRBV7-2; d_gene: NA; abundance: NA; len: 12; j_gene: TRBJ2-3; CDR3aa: CASSLRTVTQYF; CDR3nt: TGTGCCAGCAGCCTCCGGACAGTTACGCAGTATTTT
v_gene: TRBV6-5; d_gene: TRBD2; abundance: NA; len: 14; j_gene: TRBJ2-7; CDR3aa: CASRMTAGGYEQYF; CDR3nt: TGTGCCAGCAGGATGACAGCGGGGGGTTACGAGCAGTACTTC
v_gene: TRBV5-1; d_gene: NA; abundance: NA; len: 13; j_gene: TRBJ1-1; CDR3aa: CASSLAGNTEAFF; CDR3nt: TGCGCCAGCAGCTTGGCGGGGAACACTGAAGCTTTCTTT
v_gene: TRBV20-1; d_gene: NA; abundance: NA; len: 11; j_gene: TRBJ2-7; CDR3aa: CSARDSYEQYF; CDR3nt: TGCAGTGCTAGAGACAGCTACGAGCAGTACTTC
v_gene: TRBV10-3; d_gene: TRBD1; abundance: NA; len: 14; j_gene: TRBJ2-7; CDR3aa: CATSGQVTSYEQYF; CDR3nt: TGTGCCACTTCTGGACAGGTTACCTCCTACGAGCAGTACTTC
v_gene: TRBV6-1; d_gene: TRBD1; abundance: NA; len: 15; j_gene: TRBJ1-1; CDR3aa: CASSARQGMNTEAFF; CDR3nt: TGTGCCAGCAGTGCGCGACAGGGGATGAACACTGAAGCTTTCTTT
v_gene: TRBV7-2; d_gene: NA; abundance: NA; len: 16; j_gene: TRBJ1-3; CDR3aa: CASSFLGTVSGNTIYF; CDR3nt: TGTGCCAGCAGCTTTCTGGGCACCGTCTCTGGAAACACCATATATTTT
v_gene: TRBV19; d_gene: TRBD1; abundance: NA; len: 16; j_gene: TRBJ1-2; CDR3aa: CASSQFDTGQHYGYTF; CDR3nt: TGTGCCAGTAGTCAGTTTGATACGGGACAGCACTATGGCTACACCTTC
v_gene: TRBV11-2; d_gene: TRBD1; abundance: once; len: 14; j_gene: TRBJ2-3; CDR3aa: CASSFQGGTDTQYF; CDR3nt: TGTGCCAGCAGCTTCCAGGGGGGCACAGATACGCAGTATTTT
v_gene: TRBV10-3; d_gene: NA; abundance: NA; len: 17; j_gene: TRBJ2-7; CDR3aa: CAISDLPGAGSAYEQYF; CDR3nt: TGTGCCATCAGTGACCTTCCCGGGGCGGGCTCGGCCTACGAGCAGTACTTC
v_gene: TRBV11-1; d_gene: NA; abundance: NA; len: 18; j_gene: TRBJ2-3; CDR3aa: CASSLGVEYTFPTDTQYF; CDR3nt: TGTGCCAGCAGCTTAGGGGTTGAGTACACTTTCCCCACAGATACGCAGTATTTT